A selection of T cell receptor beta chains follows, all from one sample in a study of lymphopenia after photon versus proton radiotherapy. Produced via immunoSEQ multiplex PCR; TCRdb's table is partial and in-frame only. The sample consists of more than 30,000 clones, 89% of them appearing once. Sequencing was performed on peripheral blood, taken from a patient treated with proton-based radiotherapy. Receptors were obtained from a woman in her seventies with pancreatic cancer. Some clones in this sample may be carry-over from other donors' samples. Each CDR3 is given with its conserved first and last residue. The order of the fields is CDR3 protein, CDR3 DNA, V gene, D gene, clone size, J gene. A D gene is named only where the DNA matches it firmly. Only part of the rows carry a size: once, few, many, or a class if the clone is expanded.

CSVEDKIAGGYEQYF TGCAGCGTTGAAGATAAGATAGCGGGAGGCTACGAGCAGTACTTC TRBV29-1 TRBD2 NA TRBJ2-7
CASMSGGSYGYTF TGTGCCAGCATGTCAGGGGGGAGCTATGGCTACACCTTC TRBV27 TRBD1 NA TRBJ1-2
CASSYRGLLITGELFF TGTGCCAGCAGTTACAGAGGACTACTTATCACCGGGGAGCTGTTTTTT TRBV6-5 NA NA TRBJ2-2
CASMRDSLYPQYF TGTGCCAGCATGCGGGACTCCCTTTATCCGCAGTATTTT TRBV6-6 NA NA TRBJ2-3
CASSSDRARELFF TGTGCCAGCAGTTCAGACCGCGCAAGGGAGCTGTTTTTT TRBV28 NA NA TRBJ2-2
CASSRQYSSGASLDEQYF TGTGCCAGCTCGCGACAGTATTCCTCCGGCGCCAGCCTCGACGAGCAGTACTTC TRBV18 NA NA TRBJ2-7
CASSLAGTYNEQFF TGCGCCAGCAGCTTGGCCGGGACCTACAATGAGCAGTTCTTC TRBV5-1 NA NA TRBJ2-1
CATSTMTGASTEAFF TGTGCCACCAGCACCATGACAGGGGCGAGCACTGAAGCTTTCTTT TRBV15 TRBD1 NA TRBJ1-1
CASTSGVTKTGELFF TGTGCCAGCACGAGTGGGGTCACCAAAACCGGGGAGCTGTTTTTT TRBV6-5 NA NA TRBJ2-2
CASSVGDSSYNEQFF TGTGCCAGTAGCGTAGGGGACAGCTCCTACAATGAGCAGTTCTTC TRBV9 TRBD1 NA TRBJ2-1
CASSLDVATGGYGYTF TGTGCCAGCAGCTTAGACGTCGCGACAGGGGGCTATGGCTACACCTTC TRBV7-2 TRBD1 NA TRBJ1-2
CASSEEAGGQNIQYF TGTGCCAGCAGTGAAGAGGCAGGGGGCCAAAACATTCAGTACTTC TRBV6-1 TRBD1 NA TRBJ2-4
CASSKVGTQTNYGYTF TGTGCCAGTAGTAAAGTCGGTACACAGACTAACTATGGCTACACCTTC TRBV19 NA NA TRBJ1-2
CASSSLGEYTGELFF TGTGCCAGCAGTTCATTAGGGGAATACACCGGGGAGCTGTTTTTT TRBV6-1 NA NA TRBJ2-2
CASSRSGVSYEQYF TGTGCCAGCAGCCGTAGCGGGGTCTCCTACGAGCAGTACTTC TRBV7-9 TRBD2 NA TRBJ2-7
CASSFPLAGGVYEQFF TGTGCCAGCAGTTTCCCCTTAGCGGGAGGGGTGTATGAGCAGTTCTTC TRBV27 TRBD2 NA TRBJ2-1
CASSRDRANTEAFF TGTGCCAGCAGTCGCGACAGGGCGAACACTGAAGCTTTCTTT TRBV27 TRBD1 NA TRBJ1-1
CASSFGFSYEQYF TGTGCCAGCAGCTTTGGCTTCTCCTACGAGCAGTACTTC TRBV11-2 NA NA TRBJ2-7
CASSPGPNSYEQYF TGTGCCAGCAGCCCGGGACCGAACTCCTACGAGCAGTACTTC TRBV6-1 NA once TRBJ2-7
CASSLELRNSPLHF TGTGCCAGCAGCTTAGAACTCAGAAATTCACCCCTCCACTTT TRBV7-6 NA NA TRBJ1-6
CASSLSASQGAQNEQFF TGTGCCAGCAGTTTATCGGCCTCCCAGGGGGCCCAGAATGAGCAGTTCTTC TRBV27 TRBD1 NA TRBJ2-1
CASSQDFLADASTDTQYF TGCGCCAGCAGCCAAGATTTCCTAGCGGACGCTAGCACAGATACGCAGTATTTT TRBV4-3 TRBD2 NA TRBJ2-3
CASRELANNEQFF TGTGCCAGCAGGGAGCTAGCTAACAATGAGCAGTTCTTC TRBV7-2 NA NA TRBJ2-1
CASSLGQSGLAGDKYTQYF TGTGCCAGCAGTTTAGGGCAGAGTGGACTAGCGGGAGACAAGTATACGCAGTATTTT TRBV27 TRBD2 NA TRBJ2-3